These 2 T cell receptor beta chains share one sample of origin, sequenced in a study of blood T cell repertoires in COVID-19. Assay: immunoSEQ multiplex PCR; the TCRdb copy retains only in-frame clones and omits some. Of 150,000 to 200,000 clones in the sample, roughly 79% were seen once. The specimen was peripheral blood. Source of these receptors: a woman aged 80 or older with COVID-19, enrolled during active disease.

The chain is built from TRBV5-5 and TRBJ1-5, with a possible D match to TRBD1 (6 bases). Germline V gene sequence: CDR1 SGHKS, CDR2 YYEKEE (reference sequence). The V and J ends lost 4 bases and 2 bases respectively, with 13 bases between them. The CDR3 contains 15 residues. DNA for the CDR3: TGTGCCAGCAGCCCCAGTGGGGGCGGCAATCAGCCCCAGCATTTT. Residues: CASSPSGGGNQPQHF.

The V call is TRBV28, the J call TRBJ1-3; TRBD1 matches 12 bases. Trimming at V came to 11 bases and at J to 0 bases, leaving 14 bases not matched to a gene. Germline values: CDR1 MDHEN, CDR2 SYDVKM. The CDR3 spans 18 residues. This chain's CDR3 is CAAGGTGGYGNSGNTIYF. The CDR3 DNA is TGTGCCGCAGGAGGGACAGGGGGCTATGGGAACTCTGGAAACACCATATATTTT.